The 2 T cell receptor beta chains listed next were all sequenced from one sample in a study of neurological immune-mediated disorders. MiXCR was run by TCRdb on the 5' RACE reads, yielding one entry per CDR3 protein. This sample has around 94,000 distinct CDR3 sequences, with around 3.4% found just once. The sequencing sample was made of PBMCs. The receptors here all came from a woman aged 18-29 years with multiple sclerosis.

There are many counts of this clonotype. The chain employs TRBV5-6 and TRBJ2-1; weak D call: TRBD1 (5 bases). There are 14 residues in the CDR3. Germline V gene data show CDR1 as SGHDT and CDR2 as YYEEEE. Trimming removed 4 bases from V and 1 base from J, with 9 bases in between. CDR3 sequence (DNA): TGTGCCAGCAGCCCTGGACAATCCTACAATGAGCAGTTCTTC. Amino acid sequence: CASSPGQSYNEQFF.

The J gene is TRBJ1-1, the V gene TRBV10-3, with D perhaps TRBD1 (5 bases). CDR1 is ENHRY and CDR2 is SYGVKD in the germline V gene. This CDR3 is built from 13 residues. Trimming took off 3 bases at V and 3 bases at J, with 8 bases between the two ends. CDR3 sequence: CAISDQGDTEAFF. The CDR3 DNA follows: TGTGCCATCAGTGATCAGGGAGACACTGAAGCTTTCTTT.